The 8 T cell receptor beta chains presented below share a single source sample, sequenced in a study of human T cells and chemical hapten exposure (TCRdb year 2021). What the time point label conveys for this sample: pre-sensitization, week 0. The sample's treatment or condition label, decoded: therapeutic diphenylcyclopropenone sensitization with weekly scalp DPC. The library was built by means of RACE. The sequencer listed for this sample is NextSeq 500. TCRdb trimmed public reads at Q25 via fastp, called clones via MiXCR and kept in-frame beta chains. Rows matching on CDR3 protein sequence are summarized as one entry with the most common DNA and genes. For this sample the table gives under 400,000 distinct CDR3 sequences, of which about 5.1% were detected only once. The ten most abundant clones make up 2.5% to 3% of the sample. The source material was whole blood, sampled in connection with sensitization to the hapten diphenylcyclopropenone (DPC). These receptors originate from a woman aged 45-60 years with alopecia areata. Some clones in this sample may be carry-over from other donors' samples.

V usage is TRBV9 and J usage is TRBJ1-6; D remains ambiguous. The germline V gene encodes CDR1 SGDLS and CDR2 YYNGEE. The CDR3 consists of 14 residues. V lost 4 bases and J lost 7, with 12 bases in between. The CDR3, as DNA: TGTGCCAGCAGCCCAACAGCTTCCAATTCACCCCTCCACTTT. Residues: CASSPTASNSPLHF.

This clonotype appeared a few times. The gene calls are TRBV29-1 and TRBJ2-1; TRBD2 aligns across 8 bases. The CDR3 totals 15 residues. The V gene's germline CDR1 is SQVTM and CDR2 ANQGSEA. V lost 2 bases, J lost 9 bases, and 12 bases stayed unmatched. CDR3 sequence: CSVERRETAGGEQFF. CDR3 coding DNA: TGCAGCGTTGAACGTCGGGAAACCGCGGGGGGTGAGCAGTTCTTC.

This clonotype was detected many times. The chain employs TRBV10-3 and TRBJ1-5; 7 positions match TRBD1. CDR3 length: 12 residues. J gave up 3 bases and V 10 bases, and 3 bases lay outside the gene matches. CDR1 is ENHRY and CDR2 is SYGVKD in the germline V gene. CDR3 amino acids: CATQGTNQPQHF. CDR3 DNA sequence: TGTGCCACACAGGGGACCAATCAGCCCCAGCATTTT.

The rearrangement uses TRBV5-1 and TRBJ1-1; a possible D gene is TRBD1 (5 bases). Trimming shortened V by 1 base and J by 1 base, and 11 bases separated the two germline ends. Germline lookup yields CDR1 SGHRS and CDR2 YFSETQ. The CDR3 loop spans 15 amino acids. CDR3 amino acids: CASSLRGSGNTEAFF. The CDR3 DNA sequence: TGCGCCAGCAGCTTGCGGGGGAGCGGGAACACTGAAGCTTTCTTT.

At least ten counts were recorded for this clonotype. The chain has TRBV3-1 and TRBJ2-1; D gene ambiguous. The V end was cut by 1 base, the J end by 2 bases, with 12 bases between. The CDR3 runs 16 residues. The germline CDR1 and CDR2 sequences are LGHDT and YNNKEL (reference sequence). This CDR3 reads CASSQAEVDPYNEQFF. The CDR3 DNA follows: TGTGCCAGCAGCCAAGCGGAAGTAGATCCCTACAATGAGCAGTTCTTC.

This clonotype was detected many times. This chain joins TRBV29-1 and TRBJ2-2; possible D gene TRBD1, 5 bases. V gave up 4 bases and J gave up 5 bases, with 8 bases separating them. Germline lookup yields CDR1 SQVTM and CDR2 ANQGSEA. CDR3 length equals 12 residues. Here the CDR3 DNA reads TGCAGCGTTGCACAGGAGACCGGGGAGCTGTTTTTT. Protein sequence: CSVAQETGELFF.

This clonotype was detected ten times or more. CDR3 sequence: CASSDGQGPYEQYF. CDR3 sequence (DNA): TGTGCCAGCAGCGATGGACAGGGTCCCTACGAGCAGTACTTC. The chain has TRBV14 and TRBJ2-7; 8 bases fit TRBD1. The CDR3 has 14 residues. The V gene's germline CDR1 is SGHDN and CDR2 FVKESK. The J segment lost 2 bases and the V segment lost 5 bases, leaving 5 bases of the junction unmatched.

The chain links TRBV14 to TRBJ2-1; D is unresolved. The CDR3 covers 13 residues. Germline CDR1 SGHDN, CDR2 FVKESK. V was cut by 4 bases and J by 7 bases, with 11 bases left in between. For the CDR3, the DNA is TGTGCCAGCAGCCGACTCCCCGGTAATGAGCAGTTCTTC. Its translation is CASSRLPGNEQFF.